This T cell receptor (beta chain) stems from a study of blood T cell repertoires in COVID-19. Study-wide context: Sample material is recorded as cDNA or gDNA derived from T cells, B-cell-depleted T cells, or PBMCs.

With 6 bases clipped from V and 3 bases from J, the junction kept 3 bases outside the gene matches. CDR1 is MDHEN and CDR2 is SYDVKM in the germline V gene. CDR3 length: 13 amino acids. In the original processing: Amplification from reference gene primers served as the basis for estimated nucleated cell counts. The assay was immunoSEQ multiplex PCR, and TCRdb's table has in-frame clones only and misses some. Clone size and the V and J calls come from that table; the DNA yielded D and trimming. Of approximately 90,000 clones in the sample, approximately 83% were seen once. A note on this clone: The same CDR3 arises from other DNA sequences in this sample as well.

This clonotype was sampled from a woman of 80 years or more with active or convalescent COVID-19. Material for sequencing was peripheral blood. The V and J genes are TRBV28 and TRBJ2-5; 8 bases align to TRBD2. The DNA of the CDR3 is TGTGCCAGCAGCCGGGGGGGTAAAGAGACCCAGTACTTC. This codes for CASSRGGKETQYF.